The TCR beta chain under discussion was sequenced for a study of cytomegalovirus exposure and HLA in healthy donors. The study, taken as a whole, reports: In a later analysis, TCR beta V- and J-gene trimming showed a link to a missense DCLRE1C variant. The authors listed 150 to 200 TCR beta chains as cytomegalovirus-associated.

The V end was cut by 5 bases, the J end by 0 bases, with 14 bases between. This CDR3 spans 15 amino acids. Germline V CDR1 and CDR2: MNHEY, SVGAGI. PCR primers comprised 60 Vbeta and 13 Jbeta primers. Per the original data handling: Later reanalysis found 60 million to 90 million unique TCR beta chains, around 10 million of them shared. Profiling relied on immunoSEQ multiplex PCR, and the TCRdb table lists in-frame clones only, not all of them. V, J and clone size derive from that table, while D and trimming were established from the DNA sequence. Of 30,000 to 40,000 clones detected, 65% to 85% appear once; the ten largest clones hold 8% to 9%. Remarks on this clone: Its antigen is unknown.

This TCR came from a woman aged 30 to 39 in good health and CMV-seropositive. Source material: PBMCs. This rearrangement joins TRBV6-5 to TRBJ2-7; tentatively, D is TRBD2 (5 bases). For the CDR3, the DNA is TGTGCCAGCAGTCCCTGGACGGGGAGCTCCTACGAGCAGTACTTC. Protein sequence: CASSPWTGSSYEQYF.